This T cell receptor beta chain was sequenced in a study of blood T cells in healthy people across ages. This clonotype was seen only a few times. Its specificity is unknown. Study-level results: PBMCs that were unsorted prevented a conclusive naive versus antigen-experienced comparison.

A sample-barcoded 5' primer and a J-beta primer mix were used in a second PCR of roughly 7 to 12 cycles. TCRdb called the 5' RACE reads again in MiXCR, with one record for every CDR3 protein. The repertoire holds around 1,500,000 distinct CDR3 sequences, with approximately 40% as singletons. The CDR3 covers 15 residues. Trimming took off 0 bases at V and 2 bases at J, with 12 bases between the two ends. The germline gives CDR1 SGDLS, CDR2 YYNGEE. The source of this sequence is a woman aged 18-29 years in good health. V is TRBV9 and J is TRBJ2-7; perhaps TRBD1 as D (7 bases). Sequences were obtained from blood. CDR3 loop: CASSVGGTEPYEQYF. CDR3 DNA: TGTGCCAGCAGCGTAGGCGGGACAGAACCCTACGAGCAGTACTTC.